The 31 T cell receptor beta chains listed next were all sequenced from one sample in a study of T cells in Graves' hyperthyroidism and ophthalmopathy. TCR beta CDR3 regions were amplified from RNA. Initially, a first-round RT-PCR of the TCR CDR3 employed the HTBI primer set. TCRdb analysed the multiplex PCR reads with MiXCR anew, one entry per CDR3 protein. The table lists about 840,000 distinct CDR3 sequences, around 38% of them singletons. Specimen: blood. These receptors all come from a man aged 18 to 30 with Graves' hyperthyroidism.

The table lists this clonotype with a count of one. The CDR3 loop is CASTLTSGLDTQYF. The CDR3 region has the DNA TGTGCCAGCACCTTGACTAGCGGGCTAGATACGCAGTATTTT. The genes are TRBV7-9 and TRBJ2-3; 10 positions match TRBD2. The germline V gene has CDR1 SEHNR and CDR2 FQNEAQ (reference sequence). This CDR3 spans 14 amino acids. Trimming cost V 7 bases and J 5 bases; bases outside gene matches: 6.

The chain recombines TRBV2 with TRBJ1-5; D possibly corresponds to TRBD1 (5 bases). Germline CDR1 is SNHLY and CDR2 is FYNNEI. The CDR3 spans 12 residues. The germline V and J ends were trimmed by 6 bases and 9 bases, with 12 bases remaining between them. The CDR3 protein is CASRPSQGPQHF. In DNA form, the CDR3 reads TGTGCCAGCAGGCCAAGCCAGGGGCCCCAGCATTTT.

With respect to this clonotype: Just one base apart from a much larger clone, this may be a read error. The genes are TRBV25-1 and TRBJ1-5; the match to TRBD1 covers 7 bases. This CDR3 spans 13 amino acids. In germline, CDR1 is MGHDK, CDR2 SYGVNS. Trimming took 5 bases from V and 9 from J; bases not matched to a gene: 7. CDR3 loop: CASSRDSHRPQHF. CDR3 coding DNA: TGTGCCAGCAGTAGGGACAGCCATCGGCCCCAGCATTTT.

A few counts support this clonotype. The junction differs from germline at one of its ends, possibly a read error. The chain uses TRBV2 and TRBJ2-7; weak D call: TRBD2 (5 bases). The CDR3 length is 13 residues. Germline CDR1 SNHLY, CDR2 FYNNEI. The CDR3 loop reads CASSHGEGREQYF. CDR3 bases: TGCGCCAGCAGCCATGGTGAGGGAAGGGAGCAGTACTTC.

J is TRBJ1-5 and V is TRBV4-1; D call uncertain. The V and J ends lost 0 bases and 7 bases respectively, with 7 bases between them. The CDR3 sequence is 13 residues long. CDR1 and CDR2 (germline): MGHRA, YSYEKL. CDR3 protein: CASSQELTQPQHF. The CDR3 nucleotides are TGCGCCAGCAGCCAAGAACTGACCCAGCCCCAGCATTTT.

CDR3 residues: CASTVSGSSSYNEQFF. In nucleotides, the CDR3 is TGTGCCAGTACCGTTAGCGGGAGCAGCTCCTACAATGAGCAGTTCTTC. The J gene is TRBJ2-1, the V gene TRBV19; 9 positions agree with TRBD2. CDR1 and CDR2 from the germline V gene are LNHDA and SQIVND (reference sequence). V gave up 7 bases and J gave up 0 bases; unmatched junction bases: 7. The CDR3 has 16 residues.

This clonotype occurred many times. The chain employs TRBV11-2 and TRBJ1-1; D call uncertain. The CDR3 has 17 residues. CDR1 is SGHAT and CDR2 is FQNNGV in the germline V gene. V shed 3 bases and J shed 6 bases, with 23 bases lying between them. CDR3 in DNA: TGTGCCAGCAGCTTCACTGCGTCGGGCACCCGAATCGCTGAAGCTTTCTTT. Translating it yields CASSFTASGTRIAEAFF.

This clonotype showed up many times. This rearrangement joins TRBV29-1 to TRBJ1-1, with 9 bases fitting TRBD1. Germline values: CDR1 SQVTM, CDR2 ANQGSEA. With 4 bases clipped from V and 8 bases from J, the junction kept 5 bases outside the gene matches. The CDR3 covers 12 residues. CDR3 in amino acids: CSVVGTGQEAFF. As DNA, the CDR3 is TGCAGCGTTGTAGGGACAGGGCAAGAAGCTTTCTTT.

This clonotype was observed many times. The chain couples TRBV5-1 to TRBJ2-7; the D gene is possibly TRBD1 (5 bases). V gave up 7 bases and J gave up 5 bases, with 13 bases separating them. This CDR3 is 12 amino acids long. The V gene's germline CDR1 is SGHRS and CDR2 YFSETQ. This CDR3 reads CASAQESHEQYF. The DNA for the CDR3 is TGCGCCAGCGCACAGGAGTCCCACGAGCAGTACTTC.

In regard to this clonotype: This is likely a read error, given that the CDR3 carries no conserved phenylalanine or tryptophan at its end. The chain combines TRBV9 with TRBJ2-7; weak D call: TRBD2 (7 bases). V gave up 0 bases and J gave up 3 bases, with 19 bases separating them. This CDR3 has 17 amino acids. Germline CDR1 reads SGDLS; CDR2 reads YYNGEE. The CDR3 bases are TGTGCCAGCAGCGTAGAGGGGGGGGGAGGGACGAACTACGAGCAGTACCTC. Translation gives CASSVEGGGGTNYEQYL.

This clonotype was seen many times. The chain has TRBV11-2 and TRBJ1-2, with 7 bases identical to TRBD1. With V trimmed by 5 bases and J by 1 base, 4 bases remained unmatched. There are 14 residues in the CDR3. Germline V CDR1 and CDR2: SGHAT, FQNNGV. CDR3 coding DNA: TGTGCCAGCAGCAACTGGGACAGTAACTATGGCTACACCTTC. Translated: CASSNWDSNYGYTF.

The rearrangement joins TRBV12-3 or TRBV12-4 to TRBJ1-1; D gene uncertain. V dropped 0 bases and J dropped 0 bases, with 8 bases sitting between them. The CDR3 contains 15 residues. The CDR3 reads CASSLAVRMNTEAFF. In nucleotides, the CDR3 is TGTGCCAGCAGTTTAGCCGTTCGTATGAACACTGAAGCTTTCTTT.

This clonotype was found a few times. CDR3 sequence: CASSHTDRAAKLFF. CDR3 bases: TGTGCCAGCAGCCACACGGACAGGGCCGCCAAACTGTTTTTT. The rearrangement joins TRBV7-9 to TRBJ1-4; 8 bases match TRBD1. CDR1 is SEHNR and CDR2 is FQNEAQ in the germline V gene (reference sequence). With V trimmed by 5 bases and J by 11 bases, 10 bases remained unmatched. CDR3 length: 14 residues.

The rearrangement links TRBV29-1 to TRBJ1-4, with 9 bases that match TRBD1. Germline lookup yields CDR1 SQVTM and CDR2 ANQGSEA. Trimming cost V 6 bases and J 6 bases; bases outside gene matches: 8. This CDR3 comprises 14 residues. The CDR3 sequence is CSVAQTGGDEKLFF. The CDR3 bases are TGCAGCGTAGCTCAGACAGGGGGGGATGAAAAACTGTTTTTT.

This clonotype came up a few times. This chain uses TRBV2 with TRBJ2-7; tentative D call: TRBD1 (7 bases). In germline, CDR1 is SNHLY, CDR2 FYNNEI. V was shortened by 11 bases and J by 3 bases, with 11 bases between the two germline ends. The CDR3 spans 11 residues. The CDR3 here is CAAGQIYEQYF. Here the CDR3 DNA reads TGTGCCGCGGGACAGATCTACGAGCAGTACTTC.

This chain joins TRBV15 and TRBJ2-5; 9 nucleotides match TRBD2. From germline, CDR1 is LNHNV and CDR2 YYDKDF (reference sequence). V was pared by 1 base and J by 2 bases, with 8 bases of the junction left unmatched. There are 17 residues in the CDR3. The CDR3 DNA is TGTGCCACCAGCAGAGGCTTCAGGACTAGCGAACAAGAGACCCAGTACTTC. It specifies CATSRGFRTSEQETQYF. The whole variable domain, remainder taken from reference TRBV15 and TRBJ2-5, is DAMVIQNPRYQVTQFGKPVTLSCSQTLNHNVMYWYQQKSSQAPKLLFHYYDKDFNNEADTPDNFQSRRPNTSFCFLDIRSPGLGDTAMYLCATSRGFRTSEQETQYFGPGTRLLVL.

This chain links TRBV20-1 with TRBJ1-1, with D possibly matching TRBD1 (5 bases). The V and J ends lost 4 bases and 4 bases respectively, with 7 bases between them. This CDR3 is built from 11 residues. Germline-derived CDR1 and CDR2 are DFQATT and SNEGSKA (reference sequence). The CDR3 nucleotides read TGCAGTGCTATTGGGGGCACTGAAGCTTTCTTT. This sequence encodes CSAIGGTEAFF.

The rearrangement links TRBV15 to TRBJ1-2; D is perhaps TRBD1 (5 bases). The CDR3 consists of 17 residues. In germline, CDR1 is LNHNV, CDR2 YYDKDF (reference sequence). The ends were cut back, 0 bases at V and 2 bases at J, with 16 bases in the middle. The CDR3 region is CATSRDRRGGSNYGYTF. The DNA of the CDR3 is TGTGCCACCAGCAGAGATCGAAGGGGAGGGAGCAACTATGGCTACACCTTC. Using reference TRBV15 and TRBJ1-2 for the parts outside the CDR3, the full variable domain is DAMVIQNPRYQVTQFGKPVTLSCSQTLNHNVMYWYQQKSSQAPKLLFHYYDKDFNNEADTPDNFQSRRPNTSFCFLDIRSPGLGDTAMYLCATSRDRRGGSNYGYTFGSGTRLTVV.

This clonotype has just a few counts. This sequence joins TRBV7-3 and TRBJ1-1; tentative D call: TRBD1 (6 bases). Trimming shortened V by 7 bases and J by 4 bases, and 16 bases separated the two germline ends. CDR3 length: 14 residues. Germline V gene sequence: CDR1 SGHTA, CDR2 FQGTGA. The chain's CDR3 is CASTQGGVSTEAFF. DNA for the CDR3: TGTGCCAGCACCCAAGGGGGGGTCAGCACTGAAGCTTTCTTT. Combining the CDR3 with reference TRBV7-3 and TRBJ1-1 gives the whole variable domain GAGVSQTPSNKVTEKGKYVELRCDPISGHTALYWYRQSLGQGPEFLIYFQGTGAADDSGLPNDRFFAVRPEGSVSTLKIQRTERGDSAVYLCASTQGGVSTEAFFGQGTRLTVV.

The table lists this clonotype with many counts. The chain links TRBV7-9 to TRBJ2-2; D is perhaps TRBD1 or TRBD2 (5 bases each). Between the trimmed V and J ends, which lost 9 bases and 0 bases, there was a span of 14 bases. Germline V gene sequence: CDR1 SEHNR, CDR2 FQNEAQ (reference sequence). The CDR3 loop spans 15 amino acids. The DNA of the CDR3 is TGTGCCAGTCTGGGGACCGAAGCGAACACCGGGGAGCTGTTTTTT. This sequence encodes CASLGTEANTGELFF.

In this sample, this clonotype turned up a few times. V gene TRBV7-2 combines with J gene TRBJ2-7; possible D gene TRBD1, 6 bases. The CDR3 has 14 residues. V lost 3 bases to trimming and J lost 2 bases, with 11 bases between them. CDR1 and CDR2 (germline): SGHTA, FQGNSA. The CDR3, as DNA: TGTGCCAGCAGCTTCGACAGGACAACCTACGAGCAGTACTTC. It specifies CASSFDRTTYEQYF.

This sequence joins TRBV7-6 and TRBJ2-7; a weak D match, TRBD1 (6 bases). The CDR3 totals 13 residues. Trimming took 2 bases from V and 6 from J, leaving 11 bases between them. Germline-derived CDR1 and CDR2 are SGHVS and FNYEAQ. CDR3 nucleotide sequence: TGTGCCAGCAGCTTATTAGGGGGAGTCGAGCAGTACTTC. Translating gives CASSLLGGVEQYF.

This clonotype was counted at least ten times. This chain links TRBV6-5 with TRBJ1-6; 9 bases are shared with TRBD1. The CDR3 has 13 amino acids. The junction had 4 bases not matched to a gene; V was cut back by 11 bases and J by 5 bases. Germline CDR1 MNHEY, CDR2 SVGAGI. The CDR3 nucleotides read TGTGCCGGACAGGGGACCGATAATTCACCCCTCCACTTT. It codes for CAGQGTDNSPLHF.

V is TRBV9 and J is TRBJ1-4, with a weak D call TRBD1 (5 bases). The CDR3 has 15 amino acids. Germline V lookup: CDR1 SGDLS, CDR2 YYNGEE. V was shortened by 0 bases and J by 6 bases, with 12 bases between the two germline ends. The CDR3 DNA follows: TGTGCCAGCAGCGTAGGGCCCCTAGGGGATGAAAAACTGTTTTTT. Translating gives CASSVGPLGDEKLFF.

This clonotype appeared a few times. This rearrangement joins TRBV11-2 to TRBJ2-7, with D hard to call. CDR1 is SGHAT, CDR2 FQNNGV, per germline. The germline V and J ends were trimmed by 7 bases and 5 bases, with 15 bases remaining between them. This CDR3 has 13 amino acids. This CDR3 is CASMAVGRHEQYF. As DNA, the CDR3 is TGTGCCAGCATGGCTGTGGGTCGGCACGAGCAGTACTTC.

Here the CDR3 DNA reads TGTGCCAGCAGCTCACAGGGGGCCGTTTACGAGCAGTACTTC. Translated, it gives CASSSQGAVYEQYF. The chain employs TRBV7-2 and TRBJ2-7; 9 bases line up with TRBD1. J gave up 4 bases and V 4 bases, and 5 bases lay outside the gene matches. Germline V gene sequence: CDR1 SGHTA, CDR2 FQGNSA. CDR3 length: 14 residues.

This clonotype has a count of ten or more. V and J are TRBV29-1 and TRBJ1-1; 7 bases map to TRBD1. The germline CDR1 and CDR2 sequences are SQVTM and ANQGSEA. The junction had 6 bases not matched to a gene; V was cut back by 6 bases and J by 11 bases. The CDR3 extends over 10 amino acids. The CDR3 DNA reads as TGCAGCGTCTTACAGGGGTGGGCTTTCTTT. It yields the protein CSVLQGWAFF.

The rearrangement links TRBV4-3 to TRBJ2-7; TRBD2 agrees at 11 bases. CDR1 LGHNA and CDR2 YSLEER come from the germline V gene. The CDR3 has 17 amino acids. The trim removed 2 bases at V and 2 bases at J, leaving 8 bases unmatched. CDR3 bases: TGCGCCAGCAGCCAAACAACTAGCGGGAGTCTTCCCTACGAGCAGTACTTC. This translates into CASSQTTSGSLPYEQYF.

This clonotype has just a few counts. This could be a read error, since a much larger clone is one nucleotide away. The V call is TRBV7-9, the J call TRBJ1-2; D not certain. CDR3 length: 13 amino acids. V lost 2 bases and J 4 bases, leaving 8 bases between the germline ends. Germline loops: CDR1 SEHNR, CDR2 FQNEAQ (reference sequence). Here the CDR3 reads CASSLPESYGYTF. Written as DNA, the CDR3 is TGTGCCAGCAGCTTACCAGAGAGCTATGGCTACACCTTC.

The chain recombines TRBV7-9 with TRBJ2-7; D may be TRBD1 or TRBD2 (5 bases each). Germline loops: CDR1 SEHNR, CDR2 FQNEAQ (reference sequence). V was cut by 0 bases and J by 0 bases, with 15 bases left in between. The CDR3 length is 17 residues. The DNA for the CDR3 is TGTGCCAGCAGCTTAGCCCCCACTGGGACGTACTCCTACGAGCAGTACTTC. Amino acid sequence: CASSLAPTGTYSYEQYF.

This clonotype was detected once. This may stem from a read error, because a much larger clone lies one nucleotide away. V and J are TRBV20-1 and TRBJ1-1; 7 bases match TRBD1. CDR3 length equals 13 residues. The trim removed 4 bases at V and 4 bases at J, leaving 6 bases unmatched. Germline CDR1 DFQATT, CDR2 SNEGSKA (reference sequence). The CDR3, as DNA: TGCAGTGCTACCAGGGGGAGGGCCACTGAAGCTTTCTTT. Protein sequence: CSATRGRATEAFF.